The entry below describes one TCR beta chain. The CDR3 contains 18 residues. Trimming cost V 0 bases and J 3 bases; bases outside gene matches: 8. Germline CDR1 is LGHNA and CDR2 is YNFKEQ. TCRdb's copy holds only in-frame clones and misses some; the assay was immunoSEQ multiplex PCR. The data hold tens of thousands of clones, with approximately 93% observed a single time. This specimen belongs to a study of T cell changes during pregnancy in multiple sclerosis. Sequences were derived from CD8+ T cells from peripheral blood mononuclear cells, sampled in the second trimester of pregnancy. The receptor was derived from a female donor with multiple sclerosis, enrolled in a pregnancy study. This chain links TRBV4-2 with TRBJ2-1; 10 bases align to TRBD2. The CDR3 loop reads CASSQDKLAGEIYNEQFF. DNA of the CDR3: TGTGCCAGCAGCCAAGATAAGCTAGCGGGAGAGATCTACAATGAGCAGTTCTTC.